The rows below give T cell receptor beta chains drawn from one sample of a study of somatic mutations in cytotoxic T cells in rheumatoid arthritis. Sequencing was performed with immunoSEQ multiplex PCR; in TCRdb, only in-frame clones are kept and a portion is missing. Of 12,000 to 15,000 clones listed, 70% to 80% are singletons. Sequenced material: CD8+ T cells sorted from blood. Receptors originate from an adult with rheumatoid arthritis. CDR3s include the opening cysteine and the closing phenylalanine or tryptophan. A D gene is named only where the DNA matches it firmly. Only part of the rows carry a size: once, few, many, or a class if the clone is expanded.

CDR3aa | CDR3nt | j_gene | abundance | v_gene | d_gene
CASSIGVLNTEAFF | TGTGCCAGTAGTATCGGGGTGTTGAACACTGAAGCTTTCTTT | TRBJ1-1 | . | TRBV19 | .
CASRMYSNQPQHF | TGTGCCAGCAGGATGTATAGCAATCAGCCCCAGCATTTT | TRBJ1-5 | . | TRBV27 | .
CAWGRTGSEAFF | TGTGCCTGGGGCCGGACAGGGTCTGAAGCTTTCTTT | TRBJ1-1 | few | TRBV30 | TRBD1
CASSRPDDSFYEQYF | TGTGCCAGCAGCCGGCCCGATGACAGTTTCTACGAGCAGTACTTC | TRBJ2-7 | few | TRBV7-9 | .
CASSWTGGSPGANVLTF | TGTGCCAGTAGTTGGACAGGGGGGTCACCTGGGGCCAACGTCCTGACTTTC | TRBJ2-6 | . | TRBV19 | TRBD1
CASSLVPGQPNTEAFF | TGTGCCAGCAGCTTAGTCCCGGGACAACCTAACACTGAAGCTTTCTTT | TRBJ1-1 | . | TRBV7-8 | .
CASSFSGFTEAFF | TGTGCCAGCAGTTTTTCGGGGTTCACTGAAGCTTTCTTT | TRBJ1-1 | few | TRBV27 | .
CASSSEGLAAQETQYF | TGTGCCAGCAGTTCCGAAGGACTAGCGGCTCAAGAGACCCAGTACTTC | TRBJ2-5 | once | TRBV6-5 | TRBD2
CASRALGGINDGDSGNTIYF | TGTGCCAGCCGCGCCCTGGGGGGCATCAACGACGGAGACTCTGGAAACACCATATATTTT | TRBJ1-3 | . | TRBV2 | .
CASSLDPGGVSYEQYF | TGTGCCAGCAGCTTGGATCCGGGGGGGGTCTCCTACGAGCAGTACTTC | TRBJ2-7 | once | TRBV5-4 | TRBD2
CASSQGNEQFF | TGTGCCAGCTCACAGGGGAATGAGCAGTTCTTC | TRBJ2-1 | . | TRBV18 | .
CASSPGGELFF | TGTGCCAGCAGCCCCGGGGGGGAGCTGTTTTTT | TRBJ2-2 | . | TRBV7-6 | .
CAIRLPGDSGGYTF | TGTGCCATCAGGCTTCCAGGGGACTCGGGTGGCTACACCTTC | TRBJ1-2 | few | TRBV10-3 | .
CASSLIGQEAFF | TGTGCCAGCAGTCTCATAGGACAGGAAGCTTTCTTT | TRBJ1-1 | . | TRBV27 | .
CASKIGGRGDTGELFF | TGTGCCAGCAAGATCGGAGGCAGGGGTGACACCGGGGAGCTGTTTTTT | TRBJ2-2 | once | TRBV11-2 | .
CASSHGREQYF | TGTGCCAGCAGTCACGGACGGGAGCAGTACTTC | TRBJ2-7 | . | TRBV7-9 | .
CASSLGGTQGPNADTQYF | TGTGCCAGCAGCTTAGGGGGAACTCAGGGTCCGAACGCAGATACGCAGTATTTT | TRBJ2-3 | . | TRBV7-6 | .
CATKRQDYIDGYTF | TGTGCCACCAAGCGACAGGATTACATTGATGGCTACACCTTC | TRBJ1-2 | . | TRBV28 | .
CASSEEPSGVEQYF | TGTGCCAGCAGCGAGGAGCCTAGCGGGGTCGAGCAGTACTTC | TRBJ2-7 | once | TRBV2 | TRBD2
CASSWTANTEAFF | TGTGCCAGCAGCTGGACAGCCAACACTGAAGCTTTCTTT | TRBJ1-1 | . | TRBV6-6 | .
CASSQATVGYTF | TGTGCCAGCAGCCAGGCTACAGTGGGCTACACCTTC | TRBJ1-2 | . | TRBV4-2 | .
CASSPTALVSEDIQYF | TGCGCCAGCAGCCCGACAGCCCTAGTGTCGGAGGACATTCAGTACTTC | TRBJ2-4 | . | TRBV4-1 | .
CASSSPLAGAWGTDTQYF | TGTGCCAGCAGCTCCCCGCTAGCGGGGGCCTGGGGGACAGATACGCAGTATTTT | TRBJ2-3 | . | TRBV13 | TRBD2
CASSLTAPSGGGETQYF | TGTGCCAGCAGTTTAACGGCCCCCTCGGGCGGGGGAGAGACCCAGTACTTC | TRBJ2-5 | . | TRBV27 | TRBD2
CATKDTEAFF | TGCGCCACTAAGGACACTGAAGCTTTCTTT | TRBJ1-1 | . | TRBV10-2 | .
CASSQDGLAGGAQYF | TGCGCCAGCAGCCAAGACGGACTAGCGGGGGGCGCGCAGTATTTT | TRBJ2-3 | once | TRBV4-1 | TRBD2
CASSDGGYPDEQFF | TGTGCCAGCAGCGATGGGGGCTATCCGGATGAGCAGTTCTTC | TRBJ2-1 | . | TRBV9 | .
CASSQFPGEKLFF | TGTGCCAGCAGCCAATTTCCTGGAGAAAAACTGTTTTTT | TRBJ1-4 | . | TRBV28 | .
CASSQVSGTLAEAFF | TGTGCCAGCAGCCAGGTGTCGGGGACGCTCGCTGAAGCTTTCTTT | TRBJ1-1 | . | TRBV4-2 | .